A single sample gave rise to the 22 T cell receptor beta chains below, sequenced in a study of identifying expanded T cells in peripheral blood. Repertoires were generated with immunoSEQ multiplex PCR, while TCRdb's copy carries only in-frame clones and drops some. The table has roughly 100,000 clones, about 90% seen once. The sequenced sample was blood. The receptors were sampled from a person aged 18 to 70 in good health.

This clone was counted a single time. The chain's CDR3 is CASSLSGLDEQYF. The DNA of the CDR3 is TGTGCCAGCAGTTTATCGGGGTTAGACGAGCAGTACTTC. The J gene is TRBJ2-7, the V gene TRBV27; D ambiguous. The germline V gene has CDR1 MNHEY and CDR2 SMNVEV (reference sequence). V lost 0 bases, J lost 5 bases, and 8 bases lay in between. There are 13 residues in the CDR3.

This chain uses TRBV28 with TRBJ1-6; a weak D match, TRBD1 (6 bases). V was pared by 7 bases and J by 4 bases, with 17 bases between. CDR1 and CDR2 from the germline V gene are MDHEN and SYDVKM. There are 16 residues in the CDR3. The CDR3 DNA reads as TGTGCCAGCAAGAGTCTAACCGGACAGTATAATTCACCCCTCCACTTT. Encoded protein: CASKSLTGQYNSPLHF.

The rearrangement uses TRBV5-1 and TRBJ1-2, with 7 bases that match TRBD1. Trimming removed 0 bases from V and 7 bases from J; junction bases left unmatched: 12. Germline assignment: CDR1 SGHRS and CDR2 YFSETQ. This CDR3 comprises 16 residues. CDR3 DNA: TGCGCCAGCAGCTTGGATTCAGGGGACAGACTATCTGGCTACACCTTC. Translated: CASSLDSGDRLSGYTF.

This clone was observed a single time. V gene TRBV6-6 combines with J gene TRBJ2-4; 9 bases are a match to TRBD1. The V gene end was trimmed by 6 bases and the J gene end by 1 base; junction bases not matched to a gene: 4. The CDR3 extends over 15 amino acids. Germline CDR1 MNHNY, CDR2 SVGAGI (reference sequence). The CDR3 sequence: CASSLQGAAKNIQYF. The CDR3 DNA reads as TGTGCCAGCAGCCTACAGGGGGCGGCCAAAAACATTCAGTACTTC.

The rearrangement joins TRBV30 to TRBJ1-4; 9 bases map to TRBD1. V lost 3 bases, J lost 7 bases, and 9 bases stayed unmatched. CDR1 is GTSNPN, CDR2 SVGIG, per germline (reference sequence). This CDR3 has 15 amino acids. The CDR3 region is CAWRPGQGMVEKLFF. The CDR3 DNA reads TGTGCCTGGAGACCCGGACAGGGGATGGTTGAAAAACTGTTTTTT. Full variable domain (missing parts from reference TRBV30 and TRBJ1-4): SQTIHQWPATLVQPVGSPLSLECTVEGTSNPNLYWYRQAAGRGLQLLFYSVGIGQISSEVPQNLSASRPQDRQFILSSKKLLLSDSGFYLCAWRPGQGMVEKLFFGSGTQLSVL.

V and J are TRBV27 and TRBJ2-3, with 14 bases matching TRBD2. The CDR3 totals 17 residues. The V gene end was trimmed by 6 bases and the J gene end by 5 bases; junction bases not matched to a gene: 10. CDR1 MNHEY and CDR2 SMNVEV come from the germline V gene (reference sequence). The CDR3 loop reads CASRRPPGLAGEDTQYF. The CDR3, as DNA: TGTGCCAGCAGACGACCACCGGGACTAGCGGGGGAAGATACGCAGTATTTT.

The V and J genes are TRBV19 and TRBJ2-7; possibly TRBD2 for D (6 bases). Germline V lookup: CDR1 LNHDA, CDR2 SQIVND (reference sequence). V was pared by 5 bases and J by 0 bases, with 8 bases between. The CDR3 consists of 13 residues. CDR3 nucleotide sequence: TGTGCCAGTAGTGTGGGGGGCTCCTACGAGCAGTACTTC. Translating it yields CASSVGGSYEQYF.

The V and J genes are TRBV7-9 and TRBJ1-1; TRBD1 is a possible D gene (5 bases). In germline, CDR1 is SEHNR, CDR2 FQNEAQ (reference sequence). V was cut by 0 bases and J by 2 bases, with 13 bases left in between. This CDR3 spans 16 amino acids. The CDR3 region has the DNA TGTGCCAGCAGCTTAGCTCAGGGCAGCCCAAACACTGAAGCTTTCTTT. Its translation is CASSLAQGSPNTEAFF.

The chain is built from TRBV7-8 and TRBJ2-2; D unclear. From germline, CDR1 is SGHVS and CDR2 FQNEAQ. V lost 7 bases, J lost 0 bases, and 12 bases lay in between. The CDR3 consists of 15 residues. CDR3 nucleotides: TGTGCCAGCATCGATGACCCAGCGAACACCGGGGAGCTGTTTTTT. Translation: CASIDDPANTGELFF.

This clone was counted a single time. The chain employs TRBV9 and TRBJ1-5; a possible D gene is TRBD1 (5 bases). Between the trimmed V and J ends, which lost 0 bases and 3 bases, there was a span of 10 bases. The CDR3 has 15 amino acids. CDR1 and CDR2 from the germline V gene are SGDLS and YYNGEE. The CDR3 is CASSVGGRPNQPQHF. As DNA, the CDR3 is TGTGCCAGCAGCGTAGGGGGCAGGCCCAATCAGCCCCAGCATTTT.

CDR3 region: CASSLDIDTQYF. CDR3 sequence (DNA): TGTGCCAGCAGCTTAGACATAGATACGCAGTATTTT. V and J are TRBV7-9 and TRBJ2-3; D is uncertain. Germline V gene lookup returns CDR1 SEHNR and CDR2 FQNEAQ (reference sequence). The length of the CDR3 is 12 residues. Trimming left V 1 base short and J 5 bases short, with 4 bases between.

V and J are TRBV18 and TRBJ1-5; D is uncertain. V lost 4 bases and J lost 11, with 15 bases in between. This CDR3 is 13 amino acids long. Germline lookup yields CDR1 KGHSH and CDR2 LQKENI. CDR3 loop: CASSLGRDRAQHF. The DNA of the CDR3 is TGTGCCAGCTCACTAGGACGGGATCGGGCCCAGCATTTT.

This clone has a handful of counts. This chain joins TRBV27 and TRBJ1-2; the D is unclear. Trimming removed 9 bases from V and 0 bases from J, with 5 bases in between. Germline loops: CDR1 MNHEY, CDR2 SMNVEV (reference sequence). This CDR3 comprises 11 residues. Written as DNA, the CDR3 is TGTGCCAGGCCTTCTAACTATGGCTACACCTTC. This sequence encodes CARPSNYGYTF.

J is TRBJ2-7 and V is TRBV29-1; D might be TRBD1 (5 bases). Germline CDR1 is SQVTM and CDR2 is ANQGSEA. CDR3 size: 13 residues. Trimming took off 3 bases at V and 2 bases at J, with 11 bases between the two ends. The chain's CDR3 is CSVDADRAYEQYF. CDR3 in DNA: TGCAGCGTTGATGCCGACAGAGCCTACGAGCAGTACTTC.

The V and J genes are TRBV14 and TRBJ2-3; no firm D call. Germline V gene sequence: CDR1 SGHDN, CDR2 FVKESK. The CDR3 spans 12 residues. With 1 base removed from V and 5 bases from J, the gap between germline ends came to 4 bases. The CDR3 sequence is CASSQGLDTQYF. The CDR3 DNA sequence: TGTGCCAGCAGCCAAGGTCTAGATACGCAGTATTTT. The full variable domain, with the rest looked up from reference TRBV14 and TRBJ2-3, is EAGVTQFPSHSVIEKGQTVTLRCDPISGHDNLYWYRRVMGKEIKFLLHFVKESKQDESGMPNNRFLAERTGGTYSTLKVQPAELEDSGVYFCASSQGLDTQYFGPGTRLTVL.

The CDR3 sequence: CAWSSAGWELFF. The DNA of the CDR3 is TGTGCCTGGAGTTCGGCAGGTTGGGAGCTGTTTTTT. This chain joins TRBV30 and TRBJ2-2; the D is unclear. Deletions cut 2 bases from V and 9 bases from J, with 10 bases between. The CDR3 covers 12 residues. Looked up from germline, CDR1 is GTSNPN and CDR2 is SVGIG (reference sequence).

CDR3 region: CASRPGVAVDTQYF. CDR3 in DNA: TGTGCCAGCAGACCCGGGGTAGCGGTAGATACGCAGTATTTT. This sequence joins TRBV2 and TRBJ2-3; TRBD2 might be the D (6 bases). Per germline, CDR1 SNHLY and CDR2 FYNNEI. Trimming removed 6 bases from V and 5 bases from J, with 15 bases in between. CDR3 length: 14 residues.

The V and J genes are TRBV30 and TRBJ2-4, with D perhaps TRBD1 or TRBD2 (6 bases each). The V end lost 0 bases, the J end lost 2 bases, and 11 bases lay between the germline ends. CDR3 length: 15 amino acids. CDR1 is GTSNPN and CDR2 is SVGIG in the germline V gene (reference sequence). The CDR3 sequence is CAWSVLGGPKNIQYF. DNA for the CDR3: TGTGCCTGGAGTGTACTGGGGGGCCCCAAAAACATTCAGTACTTC.

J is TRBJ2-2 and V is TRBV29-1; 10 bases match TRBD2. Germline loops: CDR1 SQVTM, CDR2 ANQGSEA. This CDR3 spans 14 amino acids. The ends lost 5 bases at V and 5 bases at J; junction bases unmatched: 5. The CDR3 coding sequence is TGCAGCGTTTTCGCTAGCGGGAGAACCGGGGAGCTGTTTTTT. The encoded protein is CSVFASGRTGELFF.

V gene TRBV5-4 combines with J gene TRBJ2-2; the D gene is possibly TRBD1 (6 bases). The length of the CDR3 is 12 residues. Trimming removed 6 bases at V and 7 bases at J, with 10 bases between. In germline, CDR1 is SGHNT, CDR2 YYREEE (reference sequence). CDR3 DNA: TGTGCCAGCACCACCAGGGGCGGGGAGCTGTTTTTT. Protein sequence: CASTTRGGELFF.

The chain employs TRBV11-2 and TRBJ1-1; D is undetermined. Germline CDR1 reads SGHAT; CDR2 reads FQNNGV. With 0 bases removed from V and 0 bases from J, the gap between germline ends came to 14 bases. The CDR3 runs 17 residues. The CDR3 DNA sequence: TGTGCCAGCAGCTTAGATCCTTTCATTTGGGTGAACACTGAAGCTTTCTTT. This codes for CASSLDPFIWVNTEAFF.

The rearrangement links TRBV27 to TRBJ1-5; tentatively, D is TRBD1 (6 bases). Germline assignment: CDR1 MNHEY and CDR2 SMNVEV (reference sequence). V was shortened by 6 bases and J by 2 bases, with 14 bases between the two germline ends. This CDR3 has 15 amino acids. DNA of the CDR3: TGTGCCAGCAGAAAACAGGGAGAAGGCAATCAGCCCCAGCATTTT. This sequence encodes CASRKQGEGNQPQHF.